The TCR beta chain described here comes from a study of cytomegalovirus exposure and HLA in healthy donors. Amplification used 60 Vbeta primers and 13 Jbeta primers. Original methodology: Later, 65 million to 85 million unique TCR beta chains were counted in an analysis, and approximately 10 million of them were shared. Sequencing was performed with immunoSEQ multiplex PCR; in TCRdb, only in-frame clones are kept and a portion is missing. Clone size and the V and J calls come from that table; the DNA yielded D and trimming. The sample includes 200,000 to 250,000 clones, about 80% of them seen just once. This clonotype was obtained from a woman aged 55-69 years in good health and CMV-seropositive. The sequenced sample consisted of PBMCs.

CDR3 nucleotide sequence: TGTGCCAGCAGCCCCAGACCGGGACAGGGTTACGAGCAGTACTTC. This gives the protein CASSPRPGQGYEQYF. This rearrangement joins TRBV7-2 to TRBJ2-7, with 9 bases matching TRBD1. V lost 5 bases, J lost 4 bases, and 9 bases stayed unmatched. The CDR3 is 15 residues long. The germline V gene has CDR1 SGHTA and CDR2 FQGNSA. Supplemented by reference TRBV7-2 and TRBJ2-7, the full variable domain reads GAGVSQSPSNKVTEKGKDVELRCDPISGHTALYWYRQSLGQGLEFLIYFQGNSAPDKSGLPSDRFSAERTGGSVSTLTIQRTQQEDSAVYLCASSPRPGQGYEQYFGPGTRLTVT.